This T cell receptor (beta chain) is from a study of cytomegalovirus exposure and HLA in healthy donors. The PCR used 60 Vbeta and 13 Jbeta primers. TCRdb keeps only in-frame clones here, not all; method: immunoSEQ multiplex PCR. The sample lists 55,000 to 65,000 clones; roughly 80% were seen once. This clone appeared a few times. What it binds is unknown. V was clipped by 0 bases and J by 1 base, with 11 bases between them. This CDR3 has 16 amino acids. Germline CDR1 SGHDT, CDR2 YYEEEE. Notes on the study in general: Presence/absence analysis assumed near-uniform sequencing depth across donors. The analysis excluded some indistinguishable V segments, including TRBV6-2 and TRBV6-3. CMV serostatus was the only recorded immune exposure for donors.

Sequencing was done on a sample of PBMCs. The sequence was obtained from a woman aged 30 to 39 in good health and CMV-seronegative. V is TRBV5-6 and J is TRBJ1-5; D perhaps matches TRBD1 (6 bases). Here the CDR3 DNA reads TGTGCCAGCAGCTTGGACGGGGGGCTAAGCAATCAGCCCCAGCATTTT. Protein sequence: CASSLDGGLSNQPQHF.